The clone carrying this TCR beta chain was seen more than once but under ten times. Its antigen remains unidentified. Profiling relied on immunoSEQ multiplex PCR, and the TCRdb table lists in-frame clones only, not all of them. This repertoire shows about 7,300 clones, around 20% found once; its top ten account for about a tenth. Specified treatment: randomized to nivolumab then ipilimumab (arm A) or the reverse (arm B). The V gene end was trimmed by 3 bases and the J gene end by 5 bases; junction bases not matched to a gene: 2. This CDR3 contains 14 residues. Germline CDR1 ENHRY, CDR2 SYGVKD. This record comes from a study of sequential checkpoint blockade in melanoma. Study-wide findings and caveats: Clinical benefit was about 30 times likelier when tumor T-cell fraction and clonality increased.

The clonotype was recovered from a human donor with melanoma. Source: tumor tissue (inferred from file names), taken from a patient given nivolumab and ipilimumab in sequence. The rearrangement joins TRBV10-3 to TRBJ2-1, with 9 positions matching TRBD2. The CDR3 nucleotides read TGTGCCATCAGTGATAGCGGGAGTCACAATGAGCAGTTCTTC. As protein: CAISDSGSHNEQFF.